This T cell receptor (beta chain) was sequenced in a study of blood T cells in healthy people across ages. Study results and limitations: A strong correlation was found between TCR beta diversity and the percentage of naive T cells. Possibly confounding the expanded clonotype changes was the fact that donor CMV status was unknown.

Per germline, CDR1 MNHEY and CDR2 SVGEGT. The CDR3 has 13 residues. The second PCR ran roughly 6 to 12 cycles with a sample-barcoded 5' primer and J-beta primers. Carrying 12 random nucleotides, a template-switch adaptor labeled each individual cDNA molecule. TCRdb re-called the 5' RACE reads with MiXCR, one entry per CDR3 protein. The sample holds roughly 1.6 million distinct CDR3 sequences; about 35% are singletons and the top ten take about 11%. Each sample gave at least 6 million isolated PBMCs. This clonotype was detected only once. Its antigen is currently unknown. A junction end diverges from the germline sequence, so it may reflect a read error.

The J gene is TRBJ2-5, the V gene TRBV6-2 or TRBV6-3; D call uncertain. The DNA end is a closer match to TRBJ2-7, so the J assignment may be wrong. This sequence originates from a woman in her 30s in good health. Material: blood. The CDR3, as DNA: TGTGCCCGCAGTTATCAACTCGGGTACGAGCAGTACTTC. This gives the protein CARSYQLGYEQYF.